This T cell receptor (beta chain) came from a study of blood T cell repertoires in COVID-19. Across the study: The origin of the acute and convalescent COVID-19 samples was the United States, Italy and Spain.

The Seattle patients, enrolled during active infection, were followed longitudinally. Looked up from germline, CDR1 is KGHDR and CDR2 is SFDVKD. The CDR3 extends over 16 amino acids. The ends lost 6 bases at V and 0 bases at J; junction bases unmatched: 7. As processed by the authors: Reference gene primer amplification gave estimated nucleated cell counts. Data came from immunoSEQ multiplex PCR; TCRdb stores just in-frame clones and leaves some out. The D gene and trimming were derived from the DNA, and the V and J assignments and clone size from that table. Of some 290,000 clones listed, 80% to 90% were seen once; the top ten hold approximately 12%.

The clonotype comes from a woman aged 25 to 39 with COVID-19, enrolled during active disease. The sequenced material came from peripheral blood. The chain couples TRBV24-1 to TRBJ2-1, with 7 bases matching TRBD1. The CDR3 DNA follows: TGTGCCACCAGTCAGGACAGGTTGAACTCCTACAATGAGCAGTTCTTC. Residues: CATSQDRLNSYNEQFF.